These T cell receptor beta chains were read from a single sample in a study of blood T cell repertoires in COVID-19. The method was immunoSEQ multiplex PCR; TCRdb's version includes in-frame clones alone and lacks a portion of them. The data contain fewer than 20,000 clones, around 90% of them singletons. The sequenced sample was peripheral blood. These receptors originate from a man aged 55-75 years with acute or convalescent COVID-19. Each CDR3 is given with its conserved first and last residue. D genes are given only for firm matches.

CDR3	D	V	J
CASSSRRGETGELFF	TRBD2	TRBV5-1	TRBJ2-2
CASSSYRDRVNIQYF	TRBD1	TRBV7-9	TRBJ2-4
CASSWTGGAGETQYF	TRBD1	TRBV7-6	TRBJ2-5
CSVRSDSSNSPLHF	NA	TRBV29-1	TRBJ1-6
CSVEERSTQYF	NA	TRBV29-1	TRBJ2-3
CASSDSGNTIYF	NA	TRBV7-8	TRBJ1-3
CASSLGTGNSNQPQHF	TRBD1	TRBV7-8	TRBJ1-5
CASSQEAAGSYEQYF	NA	TRBV4-2	TRBJ2-7
CASSPRSTSQETQYF	NA	TRBV18	TRBJ2-5
CAISQSPLGPQHF	NA	TRBV10-3	TRBJ1-5
CASSTRDRGTDTQYF	TRBD1	TRBV18	TRBJ2-3
CASSEFDSEAFF	NA	TRBV4-1	TRBJ1-1
CASSTLSDTEAFF	NA	TRBV5-1	TRBJ1-1
CASSETAGNQETQYF	NA	TRBV11-2	TRBJ2-5
CATSDLNSGELFF	NA	TRBV24-1	TRBJ2-2
CASSLGLADNEQFF	TRBD2	TRBV13	TRBJ2-1
CASSLDPPGGGYNEQFF	TRBD2	TRBV7-2	TRBJ2-1
CASSPGLTLYGYTF	NA	TRBV6-5	TRBJ1-2
CASRTVLNTEAFF	NA	TRBV7-3	TRBJ1-1
CASSLKGSLGGYTF	NA	TRBV3-1/TRBV3-2	TRBJ1-2
CASSIGIGELFF	NA	TRBV19	TRBJ2-2
CASSVGGSGRARVETQYF	TRBD2	TRBV9	TRBJ2-5
CASSQQQGATEAFF	NA	TRBV4-1	TRBJ1-1
CASSYVRETQYF	NA	TRBV6-5	TRBJ2-5
CASRTSGNHEQYF	TRBD2	TRBV11-2	TRBJ2-7
CAWSSGLAGGDTQYF	TRBD2	TRBV30	TRBJ2-3
CASSYSGLAGVYNEQFF	TRBD2	TRBV2	TRBJ2-1
CALDSLNGYTF	NA	TRBV30	TRBJ1-2
CASSERGGRDEQFF	TRBD2	TRBV25-1	TRBJ2-1
CASSSGQGGFEQYF	TRBD1	TRBV11-2	TRBJ2-7
CATSRGGGETQYF	TRBD2	TRBV15	TRBJ2-5
CASSVTRLQYF	NA	TRBV9	TRBJ2-7
CASSWTGTGGDEQYF	TRBD1	TRBV7-9	TRBJ2-7
CASSHSREGKETQYF	TRBD2	TRBV28	TRBJ2-5
CASSWDRVGGYTF	TRBD1	TRBV5-1	TRBJ1-2
CASSESTAYGYTF	NA	TRBV10-1	TRBJ1-2